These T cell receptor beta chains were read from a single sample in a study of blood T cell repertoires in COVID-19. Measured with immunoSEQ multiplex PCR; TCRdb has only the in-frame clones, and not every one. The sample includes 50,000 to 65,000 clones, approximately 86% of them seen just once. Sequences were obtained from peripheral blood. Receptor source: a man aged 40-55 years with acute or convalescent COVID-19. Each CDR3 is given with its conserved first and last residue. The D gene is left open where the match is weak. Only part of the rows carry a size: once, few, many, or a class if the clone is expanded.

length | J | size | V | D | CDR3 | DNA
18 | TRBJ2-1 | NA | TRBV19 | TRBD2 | CASSIRQTSLRVYNEQFF | TGTGCCAGTAGTATTCGACAGACTAGCTTAAGGGTCTACAATGAGCAGTTCTTC
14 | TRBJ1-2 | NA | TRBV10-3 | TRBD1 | CAISERDRTGGYTF | TGTGCCATCAGTGAGCGGGACAGGACGGGTGGCTACACCTTC
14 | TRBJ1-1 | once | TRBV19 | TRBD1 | CASSVQGANTEAFF | TGTGCCAGTAGTGTTCAGGGGGCGAACACTGAAGCTTTCTTT
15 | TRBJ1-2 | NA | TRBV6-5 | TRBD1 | CASSPNRGWGYGYTF | TGTGCCAGCAGTCCAAACAGGGGCTGGGGCTATGGCTACACCTTC
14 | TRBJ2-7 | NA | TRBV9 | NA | CASSARTAPYEQYF | TGTGCCAGCAGCGCGCGGACAGCCCCCTACGAGCAGTACTTC
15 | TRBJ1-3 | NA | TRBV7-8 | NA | CASSPGRVRGNTIYF | TGTGCCAGCAGCCCCGGCAGGGTCAGGGGAAACACCATATATTTT
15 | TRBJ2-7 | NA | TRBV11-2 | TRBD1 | CASRLGQGWPYEQYF | TGTGCCAGCAGGTTAGGACAGGGGTGGCCCTACGAGCAGTACTTC
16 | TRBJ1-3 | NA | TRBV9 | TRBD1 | CASSALLQGAGNTIYF | TGTGCCAGCAGCGCCCTATTACAGGGGGCTGGAAACACCATATATTTT
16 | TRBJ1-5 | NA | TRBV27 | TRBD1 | CASSPLWTGGDQPQHF | TGTGCCAGCAGTCCACTATGGACAGGGGGCGATCAGCCCCAGCATTTT
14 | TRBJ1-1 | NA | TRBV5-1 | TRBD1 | CASSVQGGGTEAFF | TGCGCCAGCAGCGTACAGGGGGGAGGCACTGAAGCTTTCTTT
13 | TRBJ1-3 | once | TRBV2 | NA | CASSVQLKDTIYF | TGTGCCAGCAGTGTGCAGTTAAAAGACACCATATATTTT
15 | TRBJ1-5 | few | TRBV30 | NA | CAWSVSGVSNQPQHF | TGTGCCTGGAGTGTATCCGGGGTAAGCAATCAGCCCCAGCATTTT
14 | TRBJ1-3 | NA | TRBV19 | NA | CASRTASSGNTIYF | TGTGCCAGTAGGACAGCCTCCTCTGGAAACACCATATATTTT
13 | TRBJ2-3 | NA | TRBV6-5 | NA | CASNGDTTDTQYF | TGTGCCAGCAATGGGGACACCACAGATACGCAGTATTTT
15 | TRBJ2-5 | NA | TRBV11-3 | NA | CASSRAGGVQETQYF | TGTGCCAGCAGTCGGGCGGGCGGAGTACAAGAGACCCAGTACTTC
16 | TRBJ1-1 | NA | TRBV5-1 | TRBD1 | CASSSLFRDRATEAFF | TGCGCCAGCAGCTCCCTATTTCGGGACAGGGCCACTGAAGCTTTCTTT
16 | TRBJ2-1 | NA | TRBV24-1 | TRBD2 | CATSDLTSGGGNEQFF | TGTGCCACCAGTGATTTGACTAGCGGGGGAGGCAATGAGCAGTTCTTC
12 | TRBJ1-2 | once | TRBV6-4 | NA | CASSVPNRGYTF | TGTGCCAGCAGTGTTCCGAATCGGGGCTACACCTTC
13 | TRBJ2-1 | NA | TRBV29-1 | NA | CSVTGGPYNEQFF | TGCAGCGTGACAGGTGGCCCCTACAATGAGCAGTTCTTC
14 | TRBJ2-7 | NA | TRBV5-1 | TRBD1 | CASSLGTGTYEQYF | TGCGCCAGCAGCCTCGGGACAGGTACCTACGAGCAGTACTTC
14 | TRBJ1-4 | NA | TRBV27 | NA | CASSPKQGRGKLFF | TGTGCCAGCAGTCCAAAGCAGGGTAGAGGAAAACTGTTTTTT
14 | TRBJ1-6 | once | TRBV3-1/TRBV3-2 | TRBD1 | CASSPDRGNSPLHF | TGTGCCAGCAGCCCGGACAGGGGCAATTCACCCCTCCACTTT
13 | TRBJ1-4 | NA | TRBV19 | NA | CASSRQYNEKLFF | TGTGCCAGTAGTCGACAGTACAATGAAAAACTGTTTTTT
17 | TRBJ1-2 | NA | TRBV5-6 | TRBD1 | CASSVEAGGALVGGYTF | TGTGCCAGCAGCGTGGAGGCAGGGGGAGCTTTGGTTGGAGGCTACACCTTC
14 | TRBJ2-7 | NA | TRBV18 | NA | CASSPGPGTYEQYF | TGTGCCAGCTCACCGGGTCCAGGAACCTACGAGCAGTACTTC
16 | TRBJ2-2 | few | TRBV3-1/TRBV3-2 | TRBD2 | CASSQPGLVGSGELFF | TGTGCCAGCAGCCAGCCCGGACTAGTAGGTTCCGGGGAGCTGTTTTTT
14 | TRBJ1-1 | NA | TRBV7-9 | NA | CASSSQAGDTEAFF | TGTGCCAGCAGCTCCCAGGCGGGGGACACTGAAGCTTTCTTT
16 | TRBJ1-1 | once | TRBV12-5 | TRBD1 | CASGSRQGGSNTEAFF | TGTGCTAGTGGTTCCCGACAGGGGGGATCGAACACTGAAGCTTTCTTT
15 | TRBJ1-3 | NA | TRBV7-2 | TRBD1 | CASSLGTGRANTIYF | TGTGCCAGCAGCCTAGGGACAGGGAGGGCGAACACCATATATTTT
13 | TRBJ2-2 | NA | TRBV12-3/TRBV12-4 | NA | CASSLKGAGELFF | TGTGCCAGCAGTTTGAAGGGGGCCGGGGAGCTGTTTTTT
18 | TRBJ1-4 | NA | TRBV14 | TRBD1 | CASSPSRFWLQGDEKLFF | TGTGCCAGCAGCCCCTCCCGATTCTGGTTACAGGGGGATGAAAAACTGTTTTTT
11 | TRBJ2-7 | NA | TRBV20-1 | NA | CSARFIYEQYF | TGCAGTGCTAGATTTATCTACGAGCAGTACTTC
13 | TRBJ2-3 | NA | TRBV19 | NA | CASSRATTDTQYF | TGTGCCAGTAGTAGGGCGACGACAGATACGCAGTATTTT
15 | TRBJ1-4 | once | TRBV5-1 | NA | CASSLAGGWDEKLFF | TGCGCCAGCAGCTTGGCTGGGGGGTGGGATGAAAAACTGTTTTTT
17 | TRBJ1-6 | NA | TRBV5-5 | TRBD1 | CASSLIAFRGRDSPLHF | TGTGCCAGCAGCTTGATTGCATTTAGGGGGCGAGATTCACCCCTCCACTTT
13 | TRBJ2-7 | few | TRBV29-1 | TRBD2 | CSVEGLAVHEQYF | TGCAGCGTGGAGGGACTAGCGGTCCACGAGCAGTACTTC
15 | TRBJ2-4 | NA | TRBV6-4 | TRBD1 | CASSVDPGGANIQYF | TGTGCCAGCAGTGTAGATCCAGGGGGCGCGAACATTCAGTACTTC
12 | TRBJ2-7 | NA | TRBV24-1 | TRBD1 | CATSLTGKEQYF | TGTGCCACCAGCCTGACAGGGAAAGAGCAGTACTTC
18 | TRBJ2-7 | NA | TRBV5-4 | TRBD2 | CASGPLWEAGGATYEQYF | TGTGCCAGCGGCCCTTTATGGGAAGCGGGGGGGGCCACCTACGAGCAGTACTTC
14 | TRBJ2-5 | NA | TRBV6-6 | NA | CASTTNRDLETQYF | TGTGCCAGCACAACTAACAGGGACCTAGAGACCCAGTACTTC
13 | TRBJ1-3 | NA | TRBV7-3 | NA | CASSLLRGNTIYF | TGTGCCAGCAGCTTACTAAGAGGAAACACCATATATTTT
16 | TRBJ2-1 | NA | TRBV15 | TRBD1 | CATSERQGPGSNEQFF | TGTGCCACCAGCGAGAGACAGGGGCCAGGTTCAAATGAGCAGTTCTTC
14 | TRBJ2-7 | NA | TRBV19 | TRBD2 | CASSKAGVPYEQYF | TGTGCCAGTAGTAAGGCGGGGGTTCCCTACGAGCAGTACTTC
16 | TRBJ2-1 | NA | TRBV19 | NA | CASSMRPRPSNDEQFF | TGTGCCAGTAGTATGAGGCCCCGGCCCTCAAATGATGAGCAGTTCTTC
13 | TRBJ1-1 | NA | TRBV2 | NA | CASSVGGNTEAFF | TGTGCCAGCAGTGTGGGGGGGAACACTGAAGCTTTCTTT
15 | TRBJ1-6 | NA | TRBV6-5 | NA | CATLSSETSGSPLHF | TGTGCCACTCTTTCTTCGGAGACCTCGGGGTCACCCCTCCACTTT
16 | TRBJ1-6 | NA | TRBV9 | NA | CASSVGGVGLGSPLHF | TGTGCCAGCAGCGTAGGGGGCGTCGGGTTAGGATCACCCCTCCACTTT
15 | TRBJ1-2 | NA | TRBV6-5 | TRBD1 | CASIPTGTGGFGYTF | TGTGCCAGCATTCCTACCGGGACAGGGGGCTTTGGCTACACCTTC
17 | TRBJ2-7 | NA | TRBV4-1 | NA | CASSLPGGVSLAREQYF | TGCGCCAGCAGCCTCCCAGGAGGGGTTTCCCTTGCGCGCGAGCAGTACTTC
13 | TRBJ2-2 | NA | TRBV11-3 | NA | CASSLVPTGELFF | TGTGCCAGCAGCTTAGTCCCGACCGGGGAGCTGTTTTTT
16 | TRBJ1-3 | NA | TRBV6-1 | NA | CASSEAHWGTGNTIYF | TGTGCCAGCAGTGAAGCGCACTGGGGGACAGGAAACACCATATATTTT
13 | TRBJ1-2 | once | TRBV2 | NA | CASRDQGSGGYTF | TGTGCCAGCAGAGATCAGGGTTCGGGTGGCTACACCTTC
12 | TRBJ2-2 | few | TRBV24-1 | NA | CATSDSVGELFF | TGTGCCACCAGTGATTCAGTCGGGGAGCTGTTTTTT
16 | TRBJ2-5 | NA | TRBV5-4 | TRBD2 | CASSFGTSGGGETQYF | TGTGCCAGCAGCTTTGGGACTAGCGGGGGGGGAGAGACCCAGTACTTC
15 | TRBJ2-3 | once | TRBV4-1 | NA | CASSQGYGETDTQYF | TGCGCCAGCAGCCAAGGTTACGGAGAAACAGATACGCAGTATTTT
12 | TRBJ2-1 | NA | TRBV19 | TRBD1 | CASSVDRGWQFF | TGTGCCAGTAGTGTGGACAGGGGATGGCAGTTCTTC
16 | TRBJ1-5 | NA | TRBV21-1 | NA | CASSKGGRGAHQPQHF | TGTGCCAGCAGCAAAGGGGGGCGGGGGGCGCATCAGCCCCAGCATTTT
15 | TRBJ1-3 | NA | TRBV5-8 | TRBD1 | CASSRDRASGNTIYF | TGTGCCAGCAGCCGTGACAGGGCCTCCGGAAACACCATATATTTT
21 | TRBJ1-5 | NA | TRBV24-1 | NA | CATSDWGKGDLIATWSEPQHF | TGTGCCACCAGTGATTGGGGGAAGGGGGACCTTATCGCGACGTGGTCTGAGCCCCAGCATTTT
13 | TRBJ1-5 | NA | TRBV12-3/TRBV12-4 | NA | CASSSLTSQPQHF | TGTGCCAGCAGCTCCCTTACAAGTCAGCCCCAGCATTTT